This T cell receptor beta chain was identified in a study of cytomegalovirus exposure and HLA in healthy donors. Germline V CDR1 and CDR2: SGHDT, YYEEEE. CDR3 size: 15 residues. With V trimmed by 7 bases and J by 5 bases, 11 bases remained unmatched. The study's findings and limits: TCR beta sequences numbering under 20,000 were associated with HLA alleles at 0.05 false discovery rate in a later analysis.

To note about this clone: Its matching antigen is unknown.

PCR used 60 Vbeta primers and 13 Jbeta primers. How the authors handled the data: Roughly 11 million shared chains were among the about 80 million unique TCR beta chains that a later analysis counted. Profiled with immunoSEQ multiplex PCR; TCRdb holds only in-frame clones, not every one. V, J and clone size reflect that table, while D and trimming were determined from the DNA. The repertoire holds 150,000 to 200,000 clones, about four fifths seen once, with approximately 2% in the top ten. This chain connects TRBV5-6 to TRBJ2-2; 7 positions agree with TRBD1. Sequenced material: PBMCs. The TCR sequence derives from a woman aged 25-40 years in good health and CMV-seronegative. The DNA for the CDR3 is TGTGCCAGCGGTCAAAGGGGGCGTGTGACCGGGGAGCTGTTTTTT. This translates into CASGQRGRVTGELFF. Complete variable domain (other parts from reference TRBV5-6 and TRBJ2-2): DAGVTQSPTHLIKTRGQQVTLRCSPKSGHDTVSWYQQALGQGPQFIFQYYEEEERQRGNFPDRFSGHQFPNYSSELNVNALLLGDSALYLCASGQRGRVTGELFFGEGSRLTVL.